These T cell receptor beta chains were read from a single sample in a study of cytomegalovirus exposure and HLA in healthy donors. Assay: immunoSEQ multiplex PCR; the TCRdb copy retains only in-frame clones and omits some. There are around 150,000 clones in the sample; approximately 70% occur only once, and approximately 7.1% lies in the top ten. Sequencing was carried out using PBMCs. The source of these receptors is a man aged 40-50 years in good health and CMV-seropositive. The CDR3 runs from the conserved cysteine through the conserved F or W. A D gene is named only where the DNA matches it firmly. Only some rows state a clone size, as once, few, many or a class for expanded clones.

d_call	v_call	clone_size	j_call	cdr3_nt	cdr3_aa
TRBD1	TRBV6-6	-	TRBJ2-7	TGTGCCAGCAGTTGGGACAGGGGACCCTACGAGCAGTACTTC	CASSWDRGPYEQYF
TRBD1	TRBV18	-	TRBJ2-7	TGTGCCAGCTCACCACGGGACAGGATGCACGAGCAGTACTTC	CASSPRDRMHEQYF
TRBD1	TRBV29-1	-	TRBJ2-7	TGCAGCGTTCGGGACAGGGACTGGGGGGAGCAGTACTTC	CSVRDRDWGEQYF
TRBD1	TRBV2	-	TRBJ2-5	TGTGCCAGCAGCATCCGGGACAGCCGGACCCAGTACTTC	CASSIRDSRTQYF
-	TRBV9	once	TRBJ2-5	TGTGCCAGCAGCAAAACAGGGAAGCTCCCACAAGAGACCCAGTACTTC	CASSKTGKLPQETQYF
-	TRBV9	few	TRBJ2-7	TGTGCCAGCAGCGTAGCTACTTCTGGGGCTTCCTACGAGCAGTACTTC	CASSVATSGASYEQYF
-	TRBV4-1	-	TRBJ2-2	TGCGCCAGCAGCCAAGAGGGGCTGTTCACCGGGGAGCTGTTTTTT	CASSQEGLFTGELFF
-	TRBV14	-	TRBJ1-6	TGTGCCAGCAGCCAAGTCAGCGGTTCACCCCTCCACTTT	CASSQVSGSPLHF
-	TRBV6-5	-	TRBJ1-2	TGTGCCAGCAGTGGATCATTGAGGTATGGCTACACCTTC	CASSGSLRYGYTF
TRBD1	TRBV7-2	-	TRBJ1-1	TGTGCCAGCAGCTTACCGACAGGGGCCACTGAAGCTTTCTTC	CASSLPTGATEAFF
-	TRBV19	once	TRBJ2-2	TGTGCCAGTAGTAAGTCTAGCACCGGGGAGCTGTTTTTT	CASSKSSTGELFF
TRBD2	TRBV7-9	-	TRBJ2-5	TGTGCCAGCAGCTACACTAGCGGGGGGGGAGAGACCCAGTACTTC	CASSYTSGGGETQYF
TRBD2	TRBV7-2	-	TRBJ2-7	TGTGCCAGCAGCTTAAGGGGCGGGGGGGGTTACGAGCAGTACTTC	CASSLRGGGGYEQYF
TRBD1	TRBV18	-	TRBJ1-1	TGTGCCAGCTCTCCACAGGGGGTGAACACTGAAGCTTTCTTT	CASSPQGVNTEAFF
-	TRBV4-1	-	TRBJ2-7	TGCGCCAGCAGCCCCCTTAGGGGTTCGGACGAGCAGTACTTC	CASSPLRGSDEQYF
-	TRBV19	-	TRBJ2-7	TGTGCCAGTAGTATAGTTGGACTCTCCTACGAGCAGTACTTC	CASSIVGLSYEQYF
-	TRBV5-6	-	TRBJ2-1	TGTGCCAGCAGCTTGGGGACACCGAATGAGCAGTTCTTC	CASSLGTPNEQFF
TRBD1	TRBV27	-	TRBJ2-7	TGTGCCAGCCGACCTTGGACAGGGTTGGACGAGCAGTACTTC	CASRPWTGLDEQYF
TRBD2	TRBV29-1	-	TRBJ2-1	TGCAGCGTTGAATTTGCTAGCGGATACAATGAGCAGTTCTTC	CSVEFASGYNEQFF
-	TRBV11-3	-	TRBJ1-1	TGTGCCAGCAGCTTAGACGGGAACACTGAAGCTTTCTTT	CASSLDGNTEAFF
-	TRBV2	-	TRBJ1-3	TGTGCCAGCAGTGGCAGGATCATAGGAAACACCATATATTTT	CASSGRIIGNTIYF
-	TRBV9	-	TRBJ2-1	TGTGCCAGCAGCGTAGGAGACTACAATGAGCAGTTCTTC	CASSVGDYNEQFF
-	TRBV6-6	-	TRBJ1-2	TGTGCCAGCAGTTCCCGGGACACCGAGAGGTATGGCTACACCTTC	CASSSRDTERYGYTF
-	TRBV7-3	-	TRBJ2-3	TGTGCCAGCAGCTTGTCAGTCGACAGCACGCAGTATTTT	CASSLSVDSTQYF
TRBD1	TRBV5-5	-	TRBJ2-7	TGTGCCAGCAGCCCACCGACAGGGTCCTCCTACGAGCAGTACTTC	CASSPPTGSSYEQYF
TRBD1	TRBV4-2	-	TRBJ2-7	TGTGCCAGCAGCCAAGCAGGACAGGTTGCCTACGAGCAGTACTTC	CASSQAGQVAYEQYF
-	TRBV9	-	TRBJ2-7	TGTGCCAGCAGCGTGGACAGCCTCTACGAGCAGTACTTC	CASSVDSLYEQYF
-	TRBV9	-	TRBJ1-2	TGTGCCAGCAGCGTAGGTGAGGGAGCTAACTATGGCTACACCTTC	CASSVGEGANYGYTF
-	TRBV4-1	-	TRBJ2-2	TGCGCCAGCAGCCAATTCGACGGGAGCGCGAACACCGGGGAGCTGTTTTTT	CASSQFDGSANTGELFF
TRBD1	TRBV5-1	-	TRBJ1-1	TGCGCCAGCAGCTTGGAAATACAGGGGACGGGTTTCTTT	CASSLEIQGTGFF
TRBD2	TRBV4-2	few	TRBJ2-7	TGTGCCAGCAGCAGGGACCTGACTAGCGGTGGCGAGCAGTACTTC	CASSRDLTSGGEQYF
-	TRBV30	-	TRBJ1-1	TGTGCCTGGAGTGGACAGTACACTGAAGCTTTCTTT	CAWSGQYTEAFF
-	TRBV2	-	TRBJ1-2	TGTGCCAGCAGTGAAGCGCTTCGAGGGATGGGTGGAGGCTACACCTTC	CASSEALRGMGGGYTF